The clone carrying this T cell receptor (beta chain) has just one count. This entry is derived from a study of shared T cell receptors in the human thymus. Germline-derived CDR1 and CDR2 are ENHRY and SYGVKD. V lost 4 bases, J lost 6 bases, and 22 bases lay in between. The CDR3 extends over 16 amino acids. Data came from immunoSEQ multiplex PCR; TCRdb stores just in-frame clones and leaves some out. The sample lists approximately 760,000 clones, over 75% occurring once. The same sample was also used in a study of human thymus T cells. That report adds: Highly overlapping thymic repertoires among unrelated individuals were reported in related research.

This chain uses TRBV10-3 with TRBJ2-7, with D possibly TRBD1 on 5 matching bases. This receptor was taken from a girl less than two years old with a congenital heart defect. Sequenced material: thymocytes. The CDR3 DNA reads as TGTGCCATCAGTGTGGATTGGGGCATAAAAACCTCCGAGCAGTACTTC. This translates into CAISVDWGIKTSEQYF.